The subject of this entry is one T cell receptor (beta chain). The antigen remains undetermined. Only in-frame clones appear in the TCRdb table, and some are missing; sequencing was by immunoSEQ multiplex PCR. Among more than 85,000 clones listed, roughly nine tenths were seen once. These data originate in a study of T cell responses to AZD1222 COVID-19 vaccine. At the level of the study: Analysis merged second doses at about 4 or about 12 weeks.

Study findings and constraints: Variant regions that are unmutated are reportedly the target of nearly half of spike-specific TCRs. Baseline antibody screening turned up just a handful of seropositive AZD1222 recipients. Once two AZD1222 doses were given, Spike-specific TCR breadth and depth went up.

This specimen consisted of peripheral blood, obtained on day 0 of AZD1222 vaccination. The clonotype comes from an adult in good health.

Here the CDR3 DNA reads TGTGCCAGCTCACTGGGTCAACAGGGATACTACAATCAGCCCCAGCATTTT. The encoded protein is CASSLGQQGYYNQPQHF. V and J are TRBV18 and TRBJ1-5; TRBD1 is a possible D gene (6 bases). There are 17 residues in the CDR3. Per the germline V gene, CDR1 is KGHSH and CDR2 is LQKENI. Trimming left V 4 bases short and J 3 bases short, with 19 bases between.